This TCR beta chain was identified in a study of pediatric ulcerative colitis. During colonoscopy, one to two rectal pinch biopsies were collected. CDR1 and CDR2 (germline): GTSNPN, SVGIG (reference sequence). CDR3 size: 13 residues. V was shortened by 0 bases and J by 7 bases, with 10 bases between the two germline ends. TCRdb keeps only in-frame clones here, not all; method: immunoSEQ multiplex PCR. This sample carries 36,000 or so clones, 55% to 85% of them seen once, and the ten largest clones take about 0.73%. What was sequenced was gut tissue. The chain carries TRBV30 and TRBJ2-1; a possible D gene is TRBD2 (7 bases). The TCR sequence derives from a boy aged 5-17 years with moderate ulcerative colitis. The CDR3 reads CAWSVKGGNEQFF. The DNA for the CDR3 is TGTGCCTGGAGTGTTAAGGGGGGGAATGAGCAGTTCTTC.